This T cell receptor beta chain was recorded in a study of blood T cell repertoires in COVID-19. At the level of the study: The samples span acute and convalescent COVID-19 from the United States, Italy and Spain.

In the authors' workflow: Amplification from reference gene primers served as the basis for estimated nucleated cell counts. The repertoire was sequenced with immunoSEQ multiplex PCR; TCRdb's copy has only in-frame clones and lacks some. V and J calls and clone size are given by that table; D and trimming were obtained from the DNA. The profile covers 250,000 to 300,000 clones, with approximately 81% appearing a single time and 6.6% taken by the ten largest. This CDR3 spans 13 amino acids. Germline lookup yields CDR1 SNHLY and CDR2 FYNNEI. Trimming took 8 bases from V and 0 from J; bases not matched to a gene: 2. Participants classified as exposed had met a COVID-19 case within 2 weeks before study entry.

This sequence was found in a woman aged 45-60 years who had been exposed to COVID-19. The chain combines TRBV2 with TRBJ2-3; 7 bases agree with TRBD2. The sample was PBMCs or T cells enriched from blood (not recorded which). Here the CDR3 DNA reads TGTGCCAGCTGGCGGGGGAGCACAGATACGCAGTATTTT. Translated: CASWRGSTDTQYF. The full variable domain, its missing parts supplied by reference TRBV2 and TRBJ2-3, is EPEVTQTPSHQVTQMGQEVILRCVPISNHLYFYWYRQILGQKVEFLVSFYNNEISEKSEIFDDQFSVERPDGSNFTLKIRSTKLEDSAMYFCASWRGSTDTQYFGPGTRLTVL.